The clone carrying this T cell receptor beta chain has just one count. PCR used 60 Vbeta primers and 13 Jbeta primers. The table came from immunoSEQ multiplex PCR; TCRdb's copy has only in-frame clones and leaves some out. The top ten clones hold around 1.6% of a sample with about 200,000 clones, 65% to 85% of them seen once. The V end was cut by 0 bases, the J end by 5 bases, with 11 bases between. Germline CDR1 reads SGHRS; CDR2 reads YFSETQ. The CDR3 is 14 residues long. This specimen belongs to a study of cytomegalovirus exposure and HLA in healthy donors. This receptor was obtained from a man aged 40-49 years in good health and CMV-seropositive. The chain employs TRBV5-1 and TRBJ2-5; a possible D gene is TRBD2 (5 bases). Sequencing used PBMCs. CDR3 sequence (DNA): TGCGCCAGCAGCTTGGGCGGGCTCGTGGAGACCCAGTACTTC. Protein sequence: CASSLGGLVETQYF.